Following are 26 T cell receptor beta chains from one sample sequenced in a study of blood T cell repertoires in COVID-19. Sequencing was performed with immunoSEQ multiplex PCR; in TCRdb, only in-frame clones are kept and a portion is missing. This table has 280,000 or so clones, roughly 85% appearing once. Sequencing used PBMCs or T cells enriched from blood (not recorded which). The source is a woman between 50 and 59 years old who had recovered from COVID-19.

This clone appeared once. Compared with germline, one end of the junction differs, possibly owing to a read error. The chain carries TRBV12-3 or TRBV12-4 and TRBJ1-1; D not certain. The CDR3 spans 10 residues. The CDR3 DNA follows: TGTGCCAGCAGCCTGGGAGTACTTTCGTTT. Translation gives CASSLGVLSF.

The chain uses TRBV30 and TRBJ1-2, with unresolved D. Germline CDR1 and CDR2: GTSNPN and SVGIG (reference sequence). This CDR3 is 14 amino acids long. V lost 3 bases and J 4 bases, leaving 15 bases between the germline ends. DNA for the CDR3: TGTGCCTGGAGCTCCGGGAGAGCACGCTATGGCTACACCTTC. It specifies CAWSSGRARYGYTF.

The chain has TRBV19 and TRBJ1-1; D remains ambiguous. The V gene lost 5 bases and the J gene lost 0 bases, with 7 bases spanning the gap. Germline CDR1 and CDR2: LNHDA and SQIVND (reference sequence). The CDR3 contains 13 residues. Here the CDR3 DNA reads TGTGCCAGTAGTGTAACAGTGAACACTGAAGCTTTCTTT. Protein product: CASSVTVNTEAFF.

This chain links TRBV5-5 with TRBJ2-5; the D gene is possibly TRBD2 (5 bases). Germline assignment: CDR1 SGHKS and CDR2 YYEKEE (reference sequence). V lost 4 bases to trimming and J lost 5 bases, with 12 bases between them. The CDR3 has 13 residues. CDR3 DNA: TGTGCCAGCAGCGGGGTCAGGAGGGAGACCCAGTACTTC. It translates to CASSGVRRETQYF.

The genes are TRBV11-3 and TRBJ2-2; 9 bases match TRBD2. The germline gives CDR1 SGHNT, CDR2 YENEEA. The trim removed 0 bases at V and 5 bases at J, leaving 4 bases unmatched. This CDR3 spans 16 amino acids. CDR3 DNA: TGTGCCAGCAGCTTAGATAGCGGGAGTGCGACCGGGGAGCTGTTTTTT. It is translated as CASSLDSGSATGELFF.

This clone has a handful of counts. The CDR3 DNA reads as TGTGCCAGCAGCTTGAGTATCTCCGCGGGAGGGGAGCTGTTTTTT. It encodes CASSLSISAGGELFF. V is TRBV11-3 and J is TRBJ2-2; D possibly corresponds to TRBD2 (6 bases). This CDR3 spans 15 amino acids. Per germline, CDR1 SGHNT and CDR2 YENEEA. Trimming cost V 3 bases and J 8 bases, with 16 bases left between them.

The chain recombines TRBV7-8 with TRBJ1-4; 7 bases are a match to TRBD1. Losses at the gene ends were 4 bases for V and 8 bases for J; bases not matched to a gene: 10. Germline CDR1 reads SGHVS; CDR2 reads FQNEAQ. This CDR3 contains 15 residues. Here the CDR3 reads CASSSRQGVGEKLFF. CDR3 nucleotide sequence: TGTGCCAGCAGCTCGCGACAGGGCGTCGGCGAAAAACTGTTTTTT. Complete variable domain (other parts from reference TRBV7-8 and TRBJ1-4): GAGVSQSPRYKVAKRGQDVALRCDPISGHVSLFWYQQALGQGPEFLTYFQNEAQLDKSGLPSDRFFAERPEGSVSTLKIQRTQQEDSAVYLCASSSRQGVGEKLFFGSGTQLSVL.

The chain carries TRBV19 and TRBJ2-6, with a possible D match to TRBD1 (6 bases). Germline V gene lookup returns CDR1 LNHDA and CDR2 SQIVND (reference sequence). V was trimmed by 7 bases and J by 2 bases, leaving 12 bases between them. This CDR3 region has 15 residues. As DNA, the CDR3 is TGTGCCAGTACCGACAACAGGGCTGGGGCCAACGTCCTGACTTTC. It yields the protein CASTDNRAGANVLTF. Full variable domain (outside the CDR3, taken from reference TRBV19 and TRBJ2-6): DGGITQSPKYLFRKEGQNVTLSCEQNLNHDAMYWYRQDPGQGLRLIYYSQIVNDFQKGDIAEGYSVSREKKESFPLTVTSAQKNPTAFYLCASTDNRAGANVLTFGAGSRLTVL.

The V gene is TRBV3-1 (or the pseudogene TRBV3-2), the J gene TRBJ1-1; no clear D gene. CDR3 size: 12 residues. Germline lookup yields CDR1 LGHDT and CDR2 YNNKEL (reference sequence). The V and J ends lost 5 bases and 3 bases respectively, with 7 bases between them. DNA for the CDR3: TGTGCCAGCAGCTACGGGGACACTGAAGCTTTCTTT. This gives the protein CASSYGDTEAFF.

The chain joins TRBV15 to TRBJ1-2; D gene unclear. The CDR3 extends over 17 amino acids. Germline V gene sequence: CDR1 LNHNV, CDR2 YYDKDF (reference sequence). V lost 0 bases, J lost 0 bases, and 14 bases lay in between. CDR3: CATSRDSQATTNYGYTF. CDR3 DNA: TGTGCCACCAGCAGAGATTCCCAGGCCACCACTAACTATGGCTACACCTTC.

This clone came up once. The same CDR3 also results from other DNA sequences found in this sample. The V gene is TRBV3-1 (or the pseudogene TRBV3-2), the J gene TRBJ1-4; D uncertain. This CDR3 spans 17 amino acids. V shed 0 bases and J shed 0 bases, with 11 bases lying between them. In germline, CDR1 is LGHDT, CDR2 YNNKEL (reference sequence). The CDR3: CASSQERREATNEKLFF. DNA for the CDR3: TGTGCCAGCAGCCAAGAACGCCGGGAAGCAACTAATGAAAAACTGTTTTTT.

V is TRBV11-2 and J is TRBJ2-7; D ambiguous. The V end was cut by 5 bases, the J end by 4 bases, with 9 bases between. CDR3 length equals 12 residues. Looked up from germline, CDR1 is SGHAT and CDR2 is FQNNGV. The CDR3 loop is CASSHSGYEQYF. The DNA of the CDR3 is TGTGCCAGCAGCCACAGTGGGTACGAGCAGTACTTC.

This chain joins TRBV27 and TRBJ2-7; 7 bases are a match to TRBD2. CDR1 and CDR2 from the germline V gene are MNHEY and SMNVEV (reference sequence). J was trimmed by 6 bases and V by 7 bases; bases with no gene match: 3. The CDR3 loop spans 11 amino acids. The CDR3 protein is CASISGGEQYF. The CDR3 coding sequence is TGTGCCAGCATCTCGGGGGGCGAGCAGTACTTC.

The chain couples TRBV18 to TRBJ1-1; D ambiguous. This CDR3 spans 14 amino acids. CDR1 and CDR2 from the germline V gene are KGHSH and LQKENI. The ends were cut back, 4 bases at V and 1 base at J, with 10 bases in the middle. The chain's CDR3 is CASSRDSANTEAFF. The DNA for the CDR3 is TGTGCCAGCTCACGAGATTCTGCGAACACTGAAGCTTTCTTT.

Only a few counts were recorded for this clone. The chain links TRBV5-1 to TRBJ2-2; TRBD2 aligns across 10 bases. Germline values: CDR1 SGHRS, CDR2 YFSETQ. V trimming: 4 bases; J trimming: 4 bases; junction bases outside the gene matches: 4. This CDR3 is 15 amino acids long. The CDR3 is CASSVGLATTGELFF. The CDR3 DNA reads as TGCGCCAGCAGCGTGGGACTAGCGACCACCGGGGAGCTGTTTTTT. Full variable domain (rest looked up from reference TRBV5-1 and TRBJ2-2): KAGVTQTPRYLIKTRGQQVTLSCSPISGHRSVSWYQQTPGQGLQFLFEYFSETQRNKGNFPGRFSGRQFSNSRSEMNVSTLELGDSALYLCASSVGLATTGELFFGEGSRLTVL.

The chain couples TRBV15 to TRBJ2-3; maybe TRBD2 (6 bases). The CDR3 is 14 amino acids. CDR1 is LNHNV and CDR2 is YYDKDF in the germline V gene (reference sequence). V lost 3 bases to trimming and J lost 4 bases, with 11 bases between them. CDR3 in DNA: TGTGCCACCAGCAGTAGCGGAGTCCCAGATACGCAGTATTTT. Translation: CATSSSGVPDTQYF.

This chain links TRBV6-5 with TRBJ1-5; unclear D gene. Looked up from germline, CDR1 is MNHEY and CDR2 is SVGAGI. The CDR3 sequence is 15 residues long. The V end lost 6 bases, the J end lost 2 bases, and 14 bases lay between the germline ends. CDR3 coding DNA: TGTGCCAGCAGCCGTCAACGGGTAGGCAATCAGCCCCAGCATTTT. This sequence encodes CASSRQRVGNQPQHF.

J is TRBJ1-5 and V is TRBV5-5, with 9 bases fitting TRBD1. CDR1 SGHKS and CDR2 YYEKEE come from the germline V gene (reference sequence). V dropped 4 bases and J dropped 1; count of bases not matched to a gene: 12. The CDR3 contains 18 residues. The DNA for the CDR3 is TGTGCCAGCAGCCAGGGACAGGGTGGGGGCATCAGCAATCAGCCCCAGCATTTT. Translating gives CASSQGQGGGISNQPQHF.

CDR3 residues: CASRGQGPPYEQYF. Here the CDR3 DNA reads TGTGCCAGCAGGGGACAGGGACCCCCCTACGAGCAGTACTTC. The J gene is TRBJ2-7, the V gene TRBV27; 9 nucleotides line up with TRBD1. Germline V gene lookup returns CDR1 MNHEY and CDR2 SMNVEV (reference sequence). The CDR3 sequence is 14 residues long. The trim removed 6 bases at V and 2 bases at J, leaving 5 bases unmatched.

V gene TRBV27 combines with J gene TRBJ1-1; 8 bases are a match to TRBD1. Germline V gene sequence: CDR1 MNHEY, CDR2 SMNVEV (reference sequence). This CDR3 has 15 amino acids. V lost 6 bases, J lost 6 bases, and 12 bases stayed unmatched. CDR3 residues: CASRTTTGGIAEAFF. CDR3 bases: TGTGCCAGCAGAACTACAACAGGGGGGATAGCTGAAGCTTTCTTT.

J is TRBJ1-1 and V is TRBV4-1; D might be TRBD1 (6 bases). The V end was cut by 0 bases, the J end by 7 bases, with 15 bases between. Germline-derived CDR1 and CDR2 are MGHRA and YSYEKL. The CDR3 sequence is 15 residues long. DNA for the CDR3: TGCGCCAGCAGCCAAGATGAGGCAGGGGAAGATGAAGCTTTCTTT. Translating it yields CASSQDEAGEDEAFF.

The table lists this clone with a count of one. The chain couples TRBV21-1 to TRBJ1-1; TRBD1 was called by the table and not checked on the DNA. TRBV21-1 is a pseudogene. The CDR3 contains 18 residues. CDR3 in DNA: TGTGCCAGCAGCAAATGGTTTGTCAGGGGGCTCTGGGACACTGAAGCTTTCTTT. Translating it yields CASSKWFVRGLWDTEAFF.

This clone appeared once. The chain recombines TRBV19 with TRBJ2-7, with D possibly matching TRBD2 (6 bases). This CDR3 spans 14 amino acids. Trimming cost V 3 bases and J 5 bases, with 14 bases left between them. Germline CDR1 LNHDA, CDR2 SQIVND (reference sequence). CDR3 region: CASSIGGTIDEQYF. CDR3 nucleotide sequence: TGTGCCAGTAGTATCGGAGGGACGATCGACGAGCAGTACTTC.

The chain recombines TRBV12-5 with TRBJ2-7; D is possibly TRBD2 (6 bases). The CDR3 spans 17 residues. V was trimmed by 1 base and J by 0 bases, leaving 16 bases between them. Germline CDR1 is LGHNT and CDR2 is FRNRAP. The CDR3 protein is CASGLASVRSGSYEQYF. The CDR3 DNA reads TGTGCTAGTGGTTTGGCCTCCGTCCGTAGCGGCTCCTACGAGCAGTACTTC.

This chain links TRBV3-1 (or the pseudogene TRBV3-2) with TRBJ2-1, with TRBD2 identical over 10 bases. The germline V gene has CDR1 LGHDT and CDR2 YNNKEL (reference sequence). With V trimmed by 4 bases and J by 0 bases, 6 bases remained unmatched. The CDR3 spans 17 residues. The CDR3 here is CASSPLAGITSYNEQFF. In DNA, the CDR3 is TGTGCCAGCAGCCCACTAGCGGGAATCACCTCCTACAATGAGCAGTTCTTC.

In DNA, the CDR3 is TGCGCCAGCAGCCAAGAGGGTCTAGCGGGATCGTCGGGCGAGCAGTACTTC. This codes for CASSQEGLAGSSGEQYF. V and J are TRBV4-3 and TRBJ2-7; 9 nucleotides line up with TRBD2. Germline CDR1 LGHNA, CDR2 YSLEER. Trimming at V came to 0 bases and at J to 6 bases, leaving 12 bases not matched to a gene. The CDR3 length is 17 residues.